This TCR beta chain was sequenced in a study of OX40 agonist ivuxolimab in advanced cancers. Study-level information: From about 20 to 80 years was the age range, with a mean of around 60 years, and over 80% were male.

The repertoire was sequenced with immunoSEQ multiplex PCR; TCRdb's copy has only in-frame clones and lacks some. Among tens of thousands of clones listed, roughly 85% were seen once. The cohort excluded patients with autoimmune disease history or systemic immunosuppression. Details on this clone: Antigen: not known.

The study's findings and limits: The study found that CD8+ T cells averaged more expanded clones than CD4+. Antigen specificity of clonally expanded peripheral T cells was not established.

The TCR sequence derives from an adult with an advanced solid tumor such as melanoma, head and neck, liver or kidney cancer. The specimen comprised CD4+ or CD8+ T cells sorted from blood, sampled in a trial of the OX40 agonist ivuxolimab.

The CDR3 DNA reads TGTGCCAGCAGCTTGCGTTTGTCCTTGGGGTCCTACGAGCAGTACTTC. It yields the protein CASSLRLSLGSYEQYF. The V call is TRBV5-5, the J call TRBJ2-7; D call uncertain. The V gene's germline CDR1 is SGHKS and CDR2 YYEKEE (reference sequence). The CDR3 length is 16 residues. V dropped 1 base and J dropped 1 base, with 15 bases sitting between them.